The next 30 T cell receptor beta chains were all read from a single sample in a study of OX40 agonist ivuxolimab in advanced cancers. TCRdb keeps only in-frame clones here, not all; method: immunoSEQ multiplex PCR. The sample carries 60,000 to 85,000 clones, 70% to 90% recorded once. The sequencing used CD4+ or CD8+ T cells sorted from blood, collected in a trial of the OX40 agonist ivuxolimab. The receptors originated from an adult with an advanced solid tumor such as melanoma, head and neck, liver or kidney cancer.

There are a few counts of this clone. This sequence joins TRBV5-1 and TRBJ2-7, with 13 nucleotides matching TRBD2. The V gene end was trimmed by 4 bases and the J gene end by 8 bases; junction bases not matched to a gene: 12. The CDR3 loop spans 16 amino acids. Germline lookup yields CDR1 SGHRS and CDR2 YFSETQ. The CDR3 region is CASSREIGTSGTKQYF. The CDR3 DNA sequence: TGCGCCAGCAGCCGCGAGATCGGGACTAGCGGGACAAAGCAGTACTTC.

This clone was picked up one time. The chain couples TRBV29-1 to TRBJ2-6; TRBD2 agrees at 7 bases. Losses at the gene ends were 6 bases for V and 1 base for J; bases not matched to a gene: 6. The germline CDR1 and CDR2 sequences are SQVTM and ANQGSEA. The CDR3 sequence is 15 residues long. For the CDR3, the DNA is TGCAGCGTCGGAGGCGGGGGATCTGGGGCCAACGTCCTGACTTTC. The encoded protein is CSVGGGGSGANVLTF.

The V call is TRBV5-4, the J call TRBJ2-7, with 11 bases matching TRBD2. This CDR3 is 15 amino acids long. Germline V gene data show CDR1 as SGHNT and CDR2 as YYREEE (reference sequence). Trimming removed 4 bases from V and 2 bases from J; junction bases left unmatched: 5. CDR3 loop: CASSLNSGRAYEQYF. In nucleotides, the CDR3 is TGTGCCAGCAGCCTAAATAGCGGGAGGGCCTACGAGCAGTACTTC.

The chain uses TRBV5-8 and TRBJ2-6; D remains ambiguous. The CDR3 sequence is 16 residues long. The ends were cut back, 0 bases at V and 0 bases at J, with 7 bases in the middle. Germline V gives CDR1 SGHTS, CDR2 YDEGEE. The CDR3 is CASSLVTYSGANVLTF. CDR3 nucleotide sequence: TGTGCCAGCAGCTTGGTCACTTACTCTGGGGCCAACGTCCTGACTTTC. Using reference TRBV5-8 and TRBJ2-6 for the parts outside the CDR3, the full variable domain is EAGVTQSPTHLIKTRGQQATLRCSPISGHTSVYWYQQALGLGLQFLLWYDEGEERNRGNFPPRFSGRQFPNYSSELNVNALELEDSALYLCASSLVTYSGANVLTFGAGSRLTVL.

The chain carries TRBV4-2 and TRBJ2-5; D possibly corresponds to TRBD2 (5 bases). The CDR3 has 16 residues. Trimming pared 1 base from V and 4 bases from J, leaving 16 bases between. The V gene's germline CDR1 is LGHNA and CDR2 YNFKEQ. CDR3 amino acids: CASSQARGSGRETQYF. In DNA, the CDR3 is TGTGCCAGCAGCCAAGCGAGAGGGAGTGGGAGAGAGACCCAGTACTTC.

This rearrangement joins TRBV10-3 to TRBJ1-1; no firm D call. The CDR3 length is 13 residues. Germline values: CDR1 ENHRY, CDR2 SYGVKD. Deletions cut 8 bases from V and 4 bases from J, with 14 bases between. This CDR3 reads CAIGGIRTTEAFF. The CDR3 DNA reads as TGTGCCATCGGAGGCATCCGGACCACTGAAGCTTTCTTT.

V and J are TRBV6-6 and TRBJ2-7, with TRBD2 identical over 9 bases. The V gene end was trimmed by 4 bases and the J gene end by 4 bases; junction bases not matched to a gene: 11. CDR3 length equals 16 residues. Germline CDR1 MNHNY, CDR2 SVGAGI (reference sequence). The CDR3 loop reads CASSSPESGGSYEQYF. CDR3 DNA: TGTGCCAGCAGTTCCCCCGAGAGCGGGGGGTCGTACGAGCAGTACTTC.

The J gene is TRBJ2-1, the V gene TRBV9; the D gene is possibly TRBD2 (6 bases). Per the germline V gene, CDR1 is SGDLS and CDR2 is YYNGEE. There are 17 residues in the CDR3. Between the trimmed V and J ends, which lost 3 bases and 1 base, there was a span of 17 bases. CDR3: CASSAVTTSFSYNEQFF. The DNA of the CDR3 is TGTGCCAGCAGCGCTGTCACGACTAGTTTTTCCTACAATGAGCAGTTCTTC.

CDR3 nucleotide sequence: TGTGCCAGTCAGCGGGGGGACAGACAAGAGACCCAGTACTTC. Translation: CASQRGDRQETQYF. The chain is built from TRBV19 and TRBJ2-5; 9 bases fit TRBD2. Germline V gene lookup returns CDR1 LNHDA and CDR2 SQIVND (reference sequence). This CDR3 contains 14 residues. The trim removed 8 bases at V and 2 bases at J, leaving 6 bases unmatched.

The chain is built from TRBV6-1 and TRBJ2-7, with TRBD1 as a possible D gene (6 bases). The CDR3 has 12 residues. CDR1 is MNHNS, CDR2 SASEGT, per germline. The V end lost 7 bases, the J end lost 3 bases, and 10 bases lay between the germline ends. The DNA of the CDR3 is TGTGCCAGCATTCAACAGGGCTACGAGCAGTACTTC. Translating gives CASIQQGYEQYF.

This chain uses TRBV5-6 with TRBJ2-1; D is unclear. The CDR3 sequence is 13 residues long. Germline CDR1 and CDR2: SGHDT and YYEEEE. The V gene lost 0 bases and the J gene lost 7 bases, with 8 bases spanning the gap. The CDR3 region has the DNA TGTGCCAGCAGCTTGGCCGAGTTGAATGAGCAGTTCTTC. Encoded protein: CASSLAELNEQFF.

This clone was recorded a few times. V is TRBV4-2 and J is TRBJ2-7; 7 bases match TRBD2. V trimming: 4 bases; J trimming: 0 bases; junction bases outside the gene matches: 9. Germline lookup yields CDR1 LGHNA and CDR2 YNFKEQ. This CDR3 has 16 residues. The CDR3 region is CASSPYTSADSYEQYF. CDR3 DNA sequence: TGTGCCAGCAGCCCCTATACTAGCGCTGACTCCTACGAGCAGTACTTC.

The chain combines TRBV14 with TRBJ2-2; D may be TRBD1 (6 bases). The CDR3 is 16 residues long. The germline V gene encodes CDR1 SGHDN and CDR2 FVKESK. Deletions cut 2 bases from V and 3 bases from J, with 13 bases between. The CDR3 DNA reads as TGTGCCAGCAGCCAAAATTACAGGGCCGACACCGGGGAGCTGTTTTTT. It encodes CASSQNYRADTGELFF.

The chain employs TRBV6-5 and TRBJ1-5; TRBD1 matches at 8 bases. The junction had 7 bases not matched to a gene; V was cut back by 5 bases and J by 4 bases. CDR1 MNHEY and CDR2 SVGAGI come from the germline V gene. The CDR3 has 15 residues. The CDR3 protein is CASSPGGQGNQPQHF. The DNA of the CDR3 is TGTGCCAGCAGTCCGGGTGGACAGGGTAATCAGCCCCAGCATTTT.

This clone showed up just a few times. The V gene is TRBV15, the J gene TRBJ1-1; D unclear. This CDR3 contains 15 residues. Trimming cost V 1 base and J 1 base, with 10 bases left between them. Germline CDR1 is LNHNV and CDR2 is YYDKDF (reference sequence). In DNA form, the CDR3 reads TGTGCCACCAGCAGAGTGAATACGGGGAACACTGAAGCTTTCTTT. Protein product: CATSRVNTGNTEAFF.

The chain links TRBV5-6 to TRBJ1-1, with TRBD1 matching over 7 bases. The junction had 7 bases not matched to a gene; V was cut back by 3 bases and J by 5 bases. The germline gives CDR1 SGHDT, CDR2 YYEEEE. CDR3 length: 14 residues. In nucleotides, the CDR3 is TGTGCCAGCAGCTCCCTGACAGGGAGGACTGAAGCTTTCTTT. Translated, it gives CASSSLTGRTEAFF. Full variable domain (missing parts from reference TRBV5-6 and TRBJ1-1): DAGVTQSPTHLIKTRGQQVTLRCSPKSGHDTVSWYQQALGQGPQFIFQYYEEEERQRGNFPDRFSGHQFPNYSSELNVNALLLGDSALYLCASSSLTGRTEAFFGQGTRLTVV.

V and J are TRBV5-4 and TRBJ1-1; D may be TRBD1 (5 bases). There are 14 residues in the CDR3. Trimming stripped 0 bases from V and 4 bases from J, with 10 bases between. The germline V gene encodes CDR1 SGHNT and CDR2 YYREEE (reference sequence). CDR3 loop: CASSLAGMSTEAFF. CDR3 coding DNA: TGTGCCAGCAGCTTGGCAGGGATGAGCACTGAAGCTTTCTTT. The full variable domain, rest sourced from reference TRBV5-4 and TRBJ1-1, is ETGVTQSPTHLIKTRGQQVTLRCSSQSGHNTVSWYQQALGQGPQFIFQYYREEENGRGNFPPRFSGLQFPNYSSELNVNALELDDSALYLCASSLAGMSTEAFFGQGTRLTVV.

This chain joins TRBV19 and TRBJ2-1; possible D gene TRBD2, 6 bases. Looked up from germline, CDR1 is LNHDA and CDR2 is SQIVND (reference sequence). The CDR3 totals 16 residues. The V gene lost 5 bases and the J gene lost 3 bases, with 17 bases spanning the gap. The CDR3, as DNA: TGTGCCAGTAGTGGGGGTCTAACGGGACTCTACAATGAGCAGTTCTTC. Encoded protein: CASSGGLTGLYNEQFF.

The chain couples TRBV6-5 to TRBJ2-3; TRBD2 matches 8 bases. The CDR3 is 15 amino acids. The germline gives CDR1 MNHEY, CDR2 SVGAGI. Trimming took 6 bases from V and 4 from J; bases not matched to a gene: 9. Here the CDR3 reads CASRSRRAGADTQYF. CDR3 in DNA: TGTGCCAGCAGGTCCCGGCGAGCGGGGGCAGATACGCAGTATTTT.

This sequence joins TRBV27 and TRBJ2-7; 11 bases map to TRBD1. CDR3 length equals 17 residues. From germline, CDR1 is MNHEY and CDR2 SMNVEV (reference sequence). Losses at the gene ends were 2 bases for V and 2 bases for J; bases not matched to a gene: 8. The CDR3 loop is CASSLRGQGVKAYEQYF. The CDR3 DNA follows: TGTGCCAGCAGTTTAAGGGGACAGGGGGTTAAGGCCTACGAGCAGTACTTC.

This chain connects TRBV28 to TRBJ2-2, with TRBD2 matching over 11 bases. The CDR3 is made up of 14 amino acids. Looked up from germline, CDR1 is MDHEN and CDR2 is SYDVKM. V lost 7 bases, J lost 8 bases, and 6 bases stayed unmatched. In DNA, the CDR3 is TGTGCCAGCACCTTACTAGCGGGAGTAGGGGAGCTGTTTTTT. It is translated as CASTLLAGVGELFF.

V gene TRBV7-2 combines with J gene TRBJ1-1, with 7 bases that match TRBD1. The V and J ends lost 4 bases and 5 bases, in that order; junction bases with no gene match: 10. This CDR3 comprises 15 residues. Germline-derived CDR1 and CDR2 are SGHTA and FQGNSA. CDR3 amino acids: CASSYRQGGWTEAFF. In DNA, the CDR3 is TGTGCCAGCAGCTACCGACAGGGAGGATGGACTGAAGCTTTCTTT.

The rearrangement joins TRBV7-2 to TRBJ2-2; D is uncertain. Deletions cut 5 bases from V and 5 bases from J, with 15 bases between. CDR1 is SGHTA, CDR2 FQGNSA, per germline. The CDR3 loop spans 15 amino acids. This CDR3 is CASSPRGVGTGELFF. As DNA, the CDR3 is TGTGCCAGCAGCCCCCGTGGGGTTGGTACCGGGGAGCTGTTTTTT.

The chain employs TRBV5-6 and TRBJ2-6; D remains unclear. CDR3 length: 15 residues. Trimming removed 0 bases from V and 0 bases from J, with 4 bases in between. The germline CDR1 and CDR2 sequences are SGHDT and YYEEEE. The CDR3 spells CASSLDPSGANVLTF. CDR3 DNA sequence: TGTGCCAGCAGCTTGGACCCCTCTGGGGCCAACGTCCTGACTTTC.

This clone was seen once. For the CDR3, the DNA is TGTGCCAGCAGCCCACACGGGACAGGGGCAGGTTATGGCTACACCTTC. Translation: CASSPHGTGAGYGYTF. The chain is built from TRBV28 and TRBJ1-2; the match to TRBD1 covers 10 bases. The trim removed 6 bases at V and 5 bases at J, leaving 12 bases unmatched. The CDR3 is 16 amino acids. Germline V gene data show CDR1 as MDHEN and CDR2 as SYDVKM.

The CDR3 loop reads CASSRAGTSGLTDTQYF. DNA for the CDR3: TGTGCCAGCTCACGGGCCGGGACTAGCGGACTCACAGATACGCAGTATTTT. The chain joins TRBV18 to TRBJ2-3, with 11 nucleotides matching TRBD2. The V segment lost 4 bases and the J segment 2 bases; nucleotides outside the gene matches: 8. Germline lookup yields CDR1 KGHSH and CDR2 LQKENI. The length of the CDR3 is 17 residues.

This chain connects TRBV21-1 to TRBJ2-2; the table's TRBD1 call for D was not verified on the DNA. TRBV21-1 is reported as a pseudogene. CDR3 length: 17 amino acids. The CDR3 coding sequence is TGTGCCAGCAGCAAAGCCGGGAACAGGGTAAACACCGGGGAGCTGTTTTTT. It codes for CASSKAGNRVNTGELFF.

V is TRBV7-9 and J is TRBJ2-3, with TRBD2 matching 10 bases. V was pared by 1 base and J by 3 bases, with 10 bases of the junction left unmatched. CDR1 and CDR2 (germline): SEHNR, FQNEAQ (reference sequence). This CDR3 region has 18 residues. The CDR3 region is CASSLEVGLAAKTDTQYF. As DNA, the CDR3 is TGTGCCAGCAGCTTAGAAGTCGGACTAGCGGCCAAGACAGATACGCAGTATTTT.

This sequence joins TRBV7-6 and TRBJ2-3; no firm D call. This CDR3 has 13 residues. V shed 4 bases and J shed 0 bases, with 5 bases lying between them. Germline lookup yields CDR1 SGHVS and CDR2 FNYEAQ. The CDR3 DNA sequence: TGTGCCAGCAGCTCTACAAGCACAGATACGCAGTATTTT. Translating gives CASSSTSTDTQYF.

V usage is TRBV29-1 and J usage is TRBJ2-1, with 8 bases matching TRBD1. Germline V gene lookup returns CDR1 SQVTM and CDR2 ANQGSEA. This CDR3 is built from 11 residues. J was trimmed by 12 bases and V by 7 bases; bases with no gene match: 8. The CDR3 loop reads CSAIQGVGQFF. The DNA of the CDR3 is TGCAGCGCCATACAGGGGGTCGGGCAGTTCTTC.